The sequence of this TCR beta chain was determined in a study of blood T cell repertoires in COVID-19. Study-wide background: From the United States, Italy and Spain came samples of acute and convalescent COVID-19. The analysed material was cDNA or gDNA that came from T cells, B-cell-depleted T cells, or PBMCs.

Using immunoSEQ multiplex PCR, the repertoire was profiled, and TCRdb retains in-frame clones only, with some absent. The sample has 80,000 to 95,000 clones; around 86% are singletons. Trimming removed 6 bases at V and 5 bases at J, with 10 bases between. From germline, CDR1 is MNHEY and CDR2 SVGAGI. CDR3 length: 13 amino acids. The source material was peripheral blood. J is TRBJ1-4 and V is TRBV6-5; D is possibly TRBD1 (5 bases). The receptor's source is an elderly woman with active or convalescent COVID-19. The CDR3 sequence is CASRGRWNEKLFF. The DNA for the CDR3 is TGTGCCAGCAGGGGGCGATGGAATGAAAAACTGTTTTTT.